Given below is one T cell receptor beta chain in context. Profiled with immunoSEQ multiplex PCR; TCRdb holds only in-frame clones, not every one. The data show 9,500 to 15,000 clones, with about 86% seen just once and around half held by the top ten. This sample was taken from a study of OX40 agonist ivuxolimab in advanced cancers. Study context: Patient treatment consisted of intravenous ivuxolimab administration every 2 weeks at 0.01 to 10 mg/kg.

Germline V gene data show CDR1 as SGHNT and CDR2 as YENEEA. Trimming took 2 bases from V and 8 from J, leaving 4 bases between them. The CDR3 runs to 11 residues. The chain has TRBV11-3 and TRBJ2-1; no reliable D call. The source is an adult with an advanced solid tumor such as melanoma, head and neck, liver or kidney cancer. This material consisted of CD4+ or CD8+ T cells sorted from blood, taken in a trial of the OX40 agonist ivuxolimab. The CDR3 loop reads CASSLSDEQFF. The CDR3 DNA reads as TGTGCCAGCAGCTTATCCGATGAGCAGTTCTTC. Together with reference TRBV11-3 and TRBJ2-1, the CDR3 gives the full variable domain: EAGVVQSPRYKIIEKKQPVAFWCNPISGHNTLYWYLQNLGQGPELLIRYENEEAVDDSQLPKDRFSAERLKGVDSTLKIQPAELGDSAVYLCASSLSDEQFFGPGTRLTVL.